What follows describes a single T cell receptor beta chain. The protocol was immunoSEQ multiplex PCR, while the TCRdb copy is restricted to in-frame clones and leaves out a portion. The table records 130,000 to 150,000 clones, 75% to 90% of them present only once. Trimming took 4 bases from V and 9 from J; bases not matched to a gene: 19. The CDR3 is 19 residues long. CDR1 is SGHKS and CDR2 is YYEKEE in the germline V gene (reference sequence). The data originate from a study of blood T cell repertoires in COVID-19. This clonotype was obtained from a man aged 60 to 75 who had recovered from COVID-19. The chain joins TRBV5-5 to TRBJ2-1; TRBD2 matches 13 bases. Source material: PBMCs or T cells enriched from blood (not recorded which). Written as DNA, the CDR3 is TGTGCCAGCAGCGCCTCCCTCGCAGGGACTAGCGGGATTCAAGGTGAGCAGTTCTTC. It translates to CASSASLAGTSGIQGEQFF.